This T cell receptor beta chain was sequenced during a study of OX40 agonist ivuxolimab in advanced cancers. Study-wide background: Each dose-escalation patient presented with hepatocellular carcinoma, melanoma, renal cell or head and neck cancer. Prior checkpoint blockade (anti-PD-1, anti-PD-L1 or anti-CTLA-4) was permitted; under 50% had it.

Germline CDR1 reads SGHRS; CDR2 reads YFSETQ. This CDR3 contains 16 residues. The V gene end was trimmed by 4 bases and the J gene end by 3 bases; junction bases not matched to a gene: 12. Sequencing was performed with immunoSEQ multiplex PCR; in TCRdb, only in-frame clones are kept and a portion is missing. The table includes about 64,000 clones, under 95% detected once. This clone was recorded only once. Its antigen is still unknown. Study-wide results and limits: Part of the nonresponder group also had normalized T-cell clonal expansion that was low. There were, on average, more expanded clones in CD8+ T cells than in CD4+.

The sequence was obtained from an adult with an advanced solid tumor such as melanoma, head and neck, liver or kidney cancer. This chain connects TRBV5-1 to TRBJ1-2, with 7 bases fitting TRBD1. Sequences were derived from CD4+ or CD8+ T cells sorted from blood, sampled in a trial of the OX40 agonist ivuxolimab. This CDR3 is CASSLRHRGGDYGYTF. The CDR3 region has the DNA TGCGCCAGCAGCCTAAGACACAGGGGAGGTGACTATGGCTACACCTTC.